Described below is a single T cell receptor beta chain sequence and its context. Germline CDR1 SGHTA, CDR2 FQGTGA. The CDR3 is 13 amino acids. The V and J ends lost 2 bases and 1 base respectively, with 5 bases between them. Source study methods: The authors estimated nucleated cell counts from reference gene primer amplification. Sequenced by immunoSEQ multiplex PCR; TCRdb stores in-frame clones only, minus some. V and J calls and clone size follow that table, whereas D and trimming were derived from the DNA. Of about 270,000 clones listed, 86% were seen once; the top ten hold about 14%. Recovered status applied to Cohort 3 donors who had two consecutive negative PCRs. It also applied to those with clearance or with symptom resolution. This sample is drawn from a study of blood T cell repertoires in COVID-19. The wider study: Some COVID-19 samples were acute and others convalescent; all came from the United States, Italy and Spain. Sample material is recorded as cDNA or gDNA derived from T cells, B-cell-depleted T cells, or PBMCs.

This sequence was found in a man aged 18 to 35 who had recovered from COVID-19. The chain couples TRBV7-3 to TRBJ1-1; D is uncertain. Sequencing was performed on PBMCs or T cells enriched from blood (not recorded which). Written as DNA, the CDR3 is TGTGCCAGCAGCTTAGAAGCGAACACTGAAGCTTTCTTT. It yields the protein CASSLEANTEAFF.